The clone carrying this T cell receptor (beta chain) was recorded many times. The antigen remains undetermined. The CDR3 is 19 amino acids. Germline V lookup: CDR1 SGDLS, CDR2 YYNGEE. The V and J ends lost 0 bases and 6 bases, in that order; junction bases with no gene match: 13. The data were obtained in a study of T cells in Graves' hyperthyroidism and ophthalmopathy. Study findings and constraints: Researchers found most expanded thyroid clonotypes above 0.001 in blood as well.

The CDR3 regions of TCR beta were amplified from RNA transcripts. In the first-round RT-PCR of the TCR CDR3, the HTBI primer set was used. TCRdb itself ran the multiplex PCR reads through MiXCR, one entry per CDR3 protein. The sample carries over 300,000 distinct CDR3 sequences, approximately 15% recorded once. Sequenced sample: blood. The sequence came from a woman aged 60-70 years with Graves' hyperthyroidism. V and J are TRBV9 and TRBJ2-1; 12 positions agree with TRBD2. In DNA form, the CDR3 reads TGTGCCAGCAGCGTAGACGGACTAGCGGGGACCAGAAACTTCAATGAGCAGTTCTTC. Its protein product is CASSVDGLAGTRNFNEQFF.